The 13 T cell receptor beta chains below were found in one sample sequenced in a study of blood T cell repertoires in COVID-19. Only in-frame clones appear in the TCRdb table, and some are missing; sequencing was by immunoSEQ multiplex PCR. The repertoire has 350,000 to 550,000 clones, 75% to 90% of them found once; the top ten carry roughly 1.1%. The sample taken for sequencing was PBMCs or T cells enriched from blood (not recorded which). Receptors originate from a man in his thirties or forties who had recovered from COVID-19.

This sequence joins TRBV3-1 (or the pseudogene TRBV3-2) and TRBJ1-2; a possible D gene is TRBD1 (6 bases). Per germline, CDR1 LGHDT and CDR2 YNNKEL (reference sequence). This CDR3 has 16 residues. V shed 0 bases and J shed 8 bases, with 19 bases lying between them. The CDR3 DNA reads as TGTGCCAGCAGCCAAGAAATCAAAGGGGGGGCGCTGGGCTACACCTTC. This sequence encodes CASSQEIKGGALGYTF.

The V and J genes are TRBV5-6 and TRBJ1-6, with TRBD1 as a possible D gene (6 bases). The germline V gene has CDR1 SGHDT and CDR2 YYEEEE. The length of the CDR3 is 17 residues. Trimming left V 4 bases short and J 0 bases short, with 14 bases between. This chain's CDR3 is CASSRTVVASYNSPLHF. The CDR3 region has the DNA TGTGCCAGCAGCCGGACAGTGGTTGCCTCCTATAATTCACCCCTCCACTTT.

V gene TRBV7-6 combines with J gene TRBJ2-1; D call uncertain. Trimming stripped 4 bases from V and 0 bases from J, with 7 bases between. Germline V gives CDR1 SGHVS, CDR2 FNYEAQ. The CDR3 totals 14 residues. CDR3 amino acids: CASSSRRSYNEQFF. CDR3 nucleotide sequence: TGTGCCAGCAGCTCGAGGCGCTCCTACAATGAGCAGTTCTTC.

This clone was picked up many times. This chain connects TRBV28 to TRBJ2-2; D is tentatively TRBD1 or TRBD2 (9 bases each). The CDR3 totals 20 residues. Germline lookup yields CDR1 MDHEN and CDR2 SYDVKM. Trimming pared 3 bases from V and 5 bases from J, leaving 28 bases between. The CDR3 DNA reads as TGTGCCAGCAGTTTGGTAGGACAGGGGAGTTGGAGCGGGAGGACCGGGGAGCTGTTTTTT. The encoded protein is CASSLVGQGSWSGRTGELFF.

The rearrangement joins TRBV28 to TRBJ2-4; D unclear. V was clipped by 4 bases and J by 0 bases, with 10 bases between them. Germline V gives CDR1 MDHEN, CDR2 SYDVKM. The CDR3 runs 15 residues. This CDR3 reads CASSWAELAKNIQYF. The CDR3 DNA reads TGTGCCAGCAGTTGGGCAGAACTAGCCAAAAACATTCAGTACTTC.

The CDR3 here is CASSGGLAATYEQYF. The CDR3 region has the DNA TGTGCCAGCAGTGGGGGACTAGCGGCAACCTACGAGCAGTACTTC. The chain has TRBV28 and TRBJ2-7; 11 nucleotides line up with TRBD2. Trimming removed 5 bases from V and 2 bases from J; junction bases left unmatched: 5. From germline, CDR1 is MDHEN and CDR2 SYDVKM. The CDR3 has 15 amino acids.

The chain has TRBV3-1 (or the pseudogene TRBV3-2) and TRBJ1-4; D not certain. There are 14 residues in the CDR3. V was cut by 4 bases and J by 0 bases, with 6 bases left in between. Germline V gene lookup returns CDR1 LGHDT and CDR2 YNNKEL (reference sequence). The CDR3 loop is CASSLTATNEKLFF. The CDR3 region has the DNA TGTGCCAGCAGCCTCACTGCAACTAATGAAAAACTGTTTTTT.

This clone showed up just once. The rearrangement links TRBV4-2 to TRBJ2-2, with TRBD1 matching 10 bases. This CDR3 region has 16 residues. Germline-derived CDR1 and CDR2 are LGHNA and YNFKEQ. V trimming: 4 bases; J trimming: 4 bases; junction bases outside the gene matches: 6. DNA for the CDR3: TGTGCCAGCAGCCCCTGGGGACAGGGGACCACCGGGGAGCTGTTTTTT. It is translated as CASSPWGQGTTGELFF.

The V call is TRBV7-2, the J call TRBJ2-1; no clear D. Germline CDR1 is SGHTA and CDR2 is FQGNSA. V lost 5 bases, J lost 0 bases, and 11 bases lay in between. The CDR3 totals 15 residues. CDR3 in amino acids: CASSTIAGSYNEQFF. CDR3 DNA: TGTGCCAGCAGCACCATAGCTGGCTCCTACAATGAGCAGTTCTTC.

The rearrangement links TRBV9 to TRBJ2-7, with D possibly matching TRBD1 (5 bases). V lost 1 base and J lost 0, with 8 bases in between. The CDR3 covers 14 residues. CDR1 is SGDLS, CDR2 YYNGEE, per germline. CDR3 protein: CASSVTGTSYEQYF. CDR3 coding DNA: TGTGCCAGCAGCGTAACAGGAACCTCCTACGAGCAGTACTTC.

The rearrangement joins TRBV14 to TRBJ1-2; D not certain. Trimming cost V 2 bases and J 4 bases, with 8 bases left between them. The CDR3 covers 13 residues. In germline, CDR1 is SGHDN, CDR2 FVKESK. The CDR3 coding sequence is TGTGCCAGCAGCCAAAGTGGACTCTATGGCTACACCTTC. Translated: CASSQSGLYGYTF.

This clone was found once. The gene calls are TRBV2 and TRBJ1-5; D is ambiguous. Trimming shortened V by 5 bases and J by 0 bases, and 14 bases separated the two germline ends. The CDR3 has 16 amino acids. CDR1 and CDR2 from the germline V gene are SNHLY and FYNNEI. CDR3: CASSPTHSYSNQPQHF. The CDR3 DNA sequence: TGTGCCAGCAGTCCAACGCACAGTTATAGCAATCAGCCCCAGCATTTT.

V is TRBV7-2 and J is TRBJ2-2, with D possibly being TRBD1 (6 bases). Germline V gene lookup returns CDR1 SGHTA and CDR2 FQGNSA. This CDR3 spans 15 amino acids. V was clipped by 7 bases and J by 2 bases, with 14 bases between them. The CDR3 bases are TGTGCCAGCAACCTAGACAGGATTAACACCGGGGAGCTGTTTTTT. Translation gives CASNLDRINTGELFF.